The 30 T cell receptor beta chains in this list originate from one sample, sequenced in a study of CD8+ T cells in alopecia areata. Extracted from the samples, RNA was reverse transcribed into cDNA to serve as the sequencing template. Some clones are missing from TCRdb's copy, which holds only in-frame ones; the method was immunoSEQ multiplex PCR. The sample includes over 150,000 clones, approximately 60% of them seen just once. Treatment defined: oral pan-JAK inhibitor, 5-10 mg twice daily. The sample was CD4+ T cells sorted from blood, taken at week 4, from a patient treated with tofacitinib. The receptors here all came from a human donor with alopecia areata.

The rearrangement joins TRBV7-9 to TRBJ2-5; 9 bases fit TRBD1. The CDR3 totals 15 residues. Per germline, CDR1 SEHNR and CDR2 FQNEAQ (reference sequence). With 4 bases clipped from V and 5 bases from J, the junction kept 8 bases outside the gene matches. The CDR3 sequence: CASSSGQGMGETQYF. In nucleotides, the CDR3 is TGTGCCAGCAGCTCAGGACAGGGGATGGGGGAGACCCAGTACTTC.

This chain uses TRBV4-2 with TRBJ1-2; 9 positions agree with TRBD1. Germline CDR1 reads LGHNA; CDR2 reads YNFKEQ. Losses at the gene ends were 4 bases for V and 0 bases for J; bases not matched to a gene: 9. The CDR3 has 17 residues. The CDR3 protein is CASSPTGQGLANYGYTF. Here the CDR3 DNA reads TGTGCCAGCAGCCCGACGGGACAGGGCCTAGCTAACTATGGCTACACCTTC.

V and J are TRBV4-1 and TRBJ2-4; no clear D gene. The CDR3 is 16 residues long. Between the trimmed V and J ends, which lost 0 bases and 0 bases, there was a span of 9 bases. The germline CDR1 and CDR2 sequences are MGHRA and YSYEKL. Here the CDR3 reads CASSQDGILAKNIQYF. In nucleotides, the CDR3 is TGCGCCAGCAGCCAAGATGGGATACTAGCCAAAAACATTCAGTACTTC.

The chain combines TRBV5-1 with TRBJ1-2; TRBD1 is a possible D gene (6 bases). CDR1 is SGHRS and CDR2 is YFSETQ in the germline V gene. V lost 5 bases and J 7 bases, leaving 15 bases between the germline ends. This CDR3 contains 13 residues. The CDR3 nucleotides are TGCGCCAGCAGACAGGGCGCCGGCGGTGGCTACACCTTC. Amino acids: CASRQGAGGGYTF.

This clone has only a few counts. V and J are TRBV5-4 and TRBJ1-4; tentatively, D is TRBD1 (5 bases). CDR1 and CDR2 from the germline V gene are SGHNT and YYREEE (reference sequence). V gave up 2 bases and J gave up 5 bases, with 13 bases separating them. This CDR3 has 15 residues. CDR3 coding DNA: TGTGCCAGCAGCTTAATAGGACAAGTAAATGAAAAACTGTTTTTT. It encodes CASSLIGQVNEKLFF. The full variable domain, its missing parts supplied by reference TRBV5-4 and TRBJ1-4, is ETGVTQSPTHLIKTRGQQVTLRCSSQSGHNTVSWYQQALGQGPQFIFQYYREEENGRGNFPPRFSGLQFPNYSSELNVNALELDDSALYLCASSLIGQVNEKLFFGSGTQLSVL.

The chain joins TRBV30 to TRBJ1-6; no definite D call. Germline CDR1 is GTSNPN and CDR2 is SVGIG (reference sequence). There are 18 residues in the CDR3. V was shortened by 2 bases and J by 8 bases, with 25 bases between the two germline ends. The DNA of the CDR3 is TGTGCCTGGAGTTGGTTCCACGGACCCCAGGATATTCATTCACCCCTCCACTTT. It yields the protein CAWSWFHGPQDIHSPLHF.

This clone was seen a handful of times. This chain joins TRBV7-9 and TRBJ1-5; 9 nucleotides line up with TRBD1. J was trimmed by 4 bases and V by 3 bases; bases with no gene match: 4. This CDR3 is 15 amino acids long. Germline V gene sequence: CDR1 SEHNR, CDR2 FQNEAQ (reference sequence). CDR3 coding DNA: TGTGCCAGCAGCTTGGACAGGGGCCCAAATCAGCCCCAGCATTTT. It specifies CASSLDRGPNQPQHF.

This clone showed up just a few times. The chain recombines TRBV5-1 with TRBJ2-6; no definite D call. Germline CDR1 is SGHRS and CDR2 is YFSETQ. The CDR3 is 15 amino acids. Trimming pared 1 base from V and 2 bases from J, leaving 7 bases between. The CDR3 DNA follows: TGCGCCAGCAGCTTGTTGGTTGCTGGGGCCAACGTCCTGACTTTC. As protein: CASSLLVAGANVLTF.

V gene TRBV5-1 combines with J gene TRBJ2-1; 8 bases agree with TRBD1. V dropped 4 bases and J dropped 5; count of bases not matched to a gene: 5. This CDR3 contains 14 residues. Germline assignment: CDR1 SGHRS and CDR2 YFSETQ. In nucleotides, the CDR3 is TGCGCCAGCAGCCAATCGGGACAGGACAATGAGCAGTTCTTC. As protein: CASSQSGQDNEQFF.

DNA of the CDR3: TGCAGCGTGACGGAGAATAGCAATCAGCCCCAGCATTTT. Protein: CSVTENSNQPQHF. V and J are TRBV29-1 and TRBJ1-5, with D unresolved. Trimming pared 6 bases from V and 0 bases from J, leaving 9 bases between. This CDR3 is 13 amino acids long. From germline, CDR1 is SQVTM and CDR2 ANQGSEA.

The chain uses TRBV6-5 and TRBJ1-2; D unclear. This CDR3 has 13 amino acids. The germline gives CDR1 MNHEY, CDR2 SVGAGI. Trimming left V 2 bases short and J 6 bases short, with 10 bases between. DNA of the CDR3: TGTGCCAGCAGTTACCAAGGGAACCATGGCTACACCTTC. It yields the protein CASSYQGNHGYTF.

The chain recombines TRBV29-1 with TRBJ2-1; D is unclear. The CDR3 consists of 11 residues. Trimming shortened V by 6 bases and J by 7 bases, and 10 bases separated the two germline ends. Germline CDR1 and CDR2: SQVTM and ANQGSEA. CDR3 residues: CSVRVANEQFF. The CDR3 nucleotides read TGCAGCGTCCGGGTGGCGAATGAGCAGTTCTTC.

Here the CDR3 DNA reads TGTGCCAGCTCACCAACCGGTATTGGACTGGGCCACCGAGGCTACACCTTC. This codes for CASSPTGIGLGHRGYTF. The V and J genes are TRBV18 and TRBJ1-2; no firm D call. The CDR3 loop spans 17 amino acids. V was shortened by 2 bases and J by 8 bases, with 24 bases between the two germline ends. Germline V lookup: CDR1 KGHSH, CDR2 LQKENI.

The chain combines TRBV7-2 with TRBJ2-3; D is possibly TRBD1 (6 bases). Germline assignment: CDR1 SGHTA and CDR2 FQGNSA. The V gene lost 5 bases and the J gene lost 4 bases, with 10 bases spanning the gap. This CDR3 comprises 13 residues. The CDR3 sequence: CASSNYRADTQYF. The CDR3 DNA reads TGTGCCAGCAGCAACTACAGGGCAGATACGCAGTATTTT.

The V gene is TRBV7-2, the J gene TRBJ2-7; D is undetermined. Germline CDR1 is SGHTA and CDR2 is FQGNSA. Trimming removed 1 base at V and 5 bases at J, with 12 bases between. CDR3 length: 14 residues. DNA for the CDR3: TGTGCCAGCAGCTTAGGGGTAGGGCTAGACGAGCAGTACTTC. This gives the protein CASSLGVGLDEQYF.

In its sample, this clone was seen once. V gene TRBV29-1 combines with J gene TRBJ2-5; maybe TRBD2 (7 bases). Trimming cost V 7 bases and J 7 bases, with 16 bases left between them. CDR1 SQVTM and CDR2 ANQGSEA come from the germline V gene. The CDR3 has 12 residues. The CDR3 nucleotides are TGCAGCGCTTCGGGGGGCCAGACGACCCAGTACTTC. Translation gives CSASGGQTTQYF.

The chain links TRBV9 to TRBJ1-5; D not certain. V was shortened by 4 bases and J by 4 bases, with 9 bases between the two germline ends. Looked up from germline, CDR1 is SGDLS and CDR2 is YYNGEE. CDR3 length equals 13 residues. The CDR3 DNA is TGTGCCAGCAGCCCCGAGCCTAATCAGCCCCAGCATTTT. As protein: CASSPEPNQPQHF.

The CDR3: CASSPWDLADNEQFF. In DNA, the CDR3 is TGTGCCAGCAGTCCCTGGGATCTGGCGGACAATGAGCAGTTCTTC. The rearrangement links TRBV28 to TRBJ2-1; D call uncertain. This CDR3 contains 15 residues. Trimming stripped 5 bases from V and 5 bases from J, with 16 bases between. Germline assignment: CDR1 MDHEN and CDR2 SYDVKM.

The chain carries TRBV6-5 and TRBJ1-1; 8 nucleotides match TRBD1. CDR1 MNHEY and CDR2 SVGAGI come from the germline V gene. J was trimmed by 8 bases and V by 6 bases; bases with no gene match: 8. The length of the CDR3 is 13 residues. The CDR3 loop is CASRSPGQVEAFF. For the CDR3, the DNA is TGTGCCAGCAGAAGTCCGGGACAGGTCGAAGCTTTCTTT.

V gene TRBV7-2 combines with J gene TRBJ2-5, with D hard to call. This CDR3 is built from 13 residues. V lost 5 bases to trimming and J lost 3 bases, with 10 bases between them. The germline V gene has CDR1 SGHTA and CDR2 FQGNSA. This CDR3 is CASSPPYKETQYF. The CDR3 region has the DNA TGTGCCAGCAGCCCTCCCTACAAAGAGACCCAGTACTTC.

J is TRBJ2-4 and V is TRBV30, with D tentatively TRBD1 (6 bases). This CDR3 comprises 18 residues. V was pared by 1 base and J by 0 bases, with 19 bases between. CDR1 and CDR2 from the germline V gene are GTSNPN and SVGIG (reference sequence). The DNA of the CDR3 is TGTGCCTGGAGTGGACCGGGACAAAAGACGCTAGCCAAAAACATTCAGTACTTC. Amino acid sequence: CAWSGPGQKTLAKNIQYF.

There are a few counts of this clone. The CDR3 bases are TGTGCCAGCGACAGGGTGGGTTCACCCCTCCACTTT. Its protein is CASDRVGSPLHF. The V and J genes are TRBV6-6 and TRBJ1-6; 7 nucleotides align to TRBD1. Germline-derived CDR1 and CDR2 are MNHNY and SVGAGI (reference sequence). This CDR3 contains 12 residues. V trimming: 8 bases; J trimming: 9 bases; junction bases outside the gene matches: 4.

J is TRBJ2-7 and V is TRBV7-2, with D perhaps TRBD1 or TRBD2 (6 bases each). Germline V gene sequence: CDR1 SGHTA, CDR2 FQGNSA. The V gene lost 2 bases and the J gene lost 2 bases, with 10 bases spanning the gap. The CDR3 sequence is 14 residues long. For the CDR3, the DNA is TGTGCCAGCAGCTTAACTAGGGGGGCCTACGAGCAGTACTTC. It translates to CASSLTRGAYEQYF.

This clone turned up a few times. The rearrangement links TRBV9 to TRBJ2-7; D unresolved. This CDR3 spans 12 amino acids. Germline assignment: CDR1 SGDLS and CDR2 YYNGEE. The V end lost 3 bases, the J end lost 0 bases, and 4 bases lay between the germline ends. The DNA for the CDR3 is TGTGCCAGCAGCGGGAGCTCCTACGAGCAGTACTTC. Translation: CASSGSSYEQYF.

The CDR3 loop reads CAWRQVESAGYTF. The CDR3 region has the DNA TGTGCCTGGAGGCAGGTTGAATCCGCTGGCTACACCTTC. The chain links TRBV30 to TRBJ1-2; D gene ambiguous. The CDR3 is made up of 13 amino acids. V lost 3 bases and J 7 bases, leaving 15 bases between the germline ends. Germline V gives CDR1 GTSNPN, CDR2 SVGIG (reference sequence).

This clone was found once. V and J are TRBV5-1 and TRBJ2-5; 12 nucleotides align to TRBD2. The CDR3 runs to 17 residues. CDR1 is SGHRS, CDR2 YFSETQ, per germline. The ends lost 1 base at V and 5 bases at J; junction bases unmatched: 9. The CDR3, as DNA: TGCGCCAGCAGCTTGTTACAGACTAGCGGGGGACAGGAGACCCAGTACTTC. Its protein product is CASSLLQTSGGQETQYF. The full variable domain, rest sourced from reference TRBV5-1 and TRBJ2-5, is KAGVTQTPRYLIKTRGQQVTLSCSPISGHRSVSWYQQTPGQGLQFLFEYFSETQRNKGNFPGRFSGRQFSNSRSEMNVSTLELGDSALYLCASSLLQTSGGQETQYFGPGTRLLVL.

The chain has TRBV6-1 and TRBJ1-6, with 7 positions matching TRBD1. V lost 6 bases and J lost 5; bases outside the gene matches: 7. The CDR3 consists of 15 residues. CDR1 is MNHNS and CDR2 is SASEGT in the germline V gene. Here the CDR3 DNA reads TGTGCCAGCAGGGTTGGGACAGCCGATAATTCACCCCTCCACTTT. Protein: CASRVGTADNSPLHF.

V gene TRBV27 combines with J gene TRBJ2-5, with 8 bases identical to TRBD1. The CDR3 loop spans 18 amino acids. CDR1 and CDR2 (germline): MNHEY, SMNVEV (reference sequence). V shed 2 bases and J 0 bases; nucleotides not matched to a gene: 11. DNA for the CDR3: TGTGCCAGCAGTTTAGGCGGGACAGGTACAACCTACCAAGAGACCCAGTACTTC. Translating it yields CASSLGGTGTTYQETQYF.

V and J are TRBV5-6 and TRBJ1-1, with D possibly TRBD1 on 5 matching bases. V was pared by 3 bases and J by 5 bases, with 11 bases between. Germline V CDR1 and CDR2: SGHDT, YYEEEE. The CDR3 runs 13 residues. The CDR3 DNA reads as TGTGCCAGCAGCTGGGGTGAGGGGACTGAAGCTTTCTTT. Its translation: CASSWGEGTEAFF.

This chain links TRBV7-9 with TRBJ1-2; no clear D gene. Germline V gives CDR1 SEHNR, CDR2 FQNEAQ (reference sequence). This CDR3 is 14 amino acids long. Deletions cut 5 bases from V and 4 bases from J, with 14 bases between. The CDR3 sequence: CASSPEVGIYGYTF. The DNA of the CDR3 is TGTGCCAGCAGCCCCGAAGTGGGTATCTATGGCTACACCTTC.